The clone carrying this T cell receptor (beta chain) occurred a few times. The data originate from a study of control samples from healthy donors and cancer patients. The CDR3 sequence is 14 residues long. From germline, CDR1 is ENHRY and CDR2 SYGVKD. V was cut by 3 bases and J by 0 bases, with 8 bases left in between. Some clones are missing from TCRdb's copy, which holds only in-frame ones; the method was immunoSEQ multiplex PCR. This repertoire shows 85,000 to 95,000 clones, more than 85% found once; its top ten account for approximately 1%. This TCR came from a woman in her twenties or thirties in good health. V gene TRBV10-3 combines with J gene TRBJ1-1, with D unclear. The sample consisted of blood. This CDR3 reads CAISDRTVNTEAFF. The CDR3 coding sequence is TGTGCCATCAGTGACCGGACCGTGAACACTGAAGCTTTCTTT.